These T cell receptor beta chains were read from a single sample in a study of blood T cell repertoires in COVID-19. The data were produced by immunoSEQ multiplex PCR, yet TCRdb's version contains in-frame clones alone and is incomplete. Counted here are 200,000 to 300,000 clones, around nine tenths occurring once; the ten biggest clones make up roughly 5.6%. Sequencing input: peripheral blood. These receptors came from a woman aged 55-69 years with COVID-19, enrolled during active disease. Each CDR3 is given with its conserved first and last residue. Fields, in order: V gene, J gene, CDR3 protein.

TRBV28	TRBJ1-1	CASSFGIGQGAWNTEAFF
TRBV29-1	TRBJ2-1	CSVDRTGVRNEQFF
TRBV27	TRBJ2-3	CASTRRRSTDTQYF
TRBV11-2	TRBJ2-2	CASSSPRVTSANTGELFF
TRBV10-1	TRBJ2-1	CASSPSTPGGEQFF
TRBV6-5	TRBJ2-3	CASPQDFSDTQYF
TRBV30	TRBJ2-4	CAWSVTRQAQYF
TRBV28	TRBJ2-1	CASGRRASFFGEQFF
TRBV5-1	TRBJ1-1	CASSLSTGMNTEAFF
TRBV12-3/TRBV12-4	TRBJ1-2	CAISGRRGYGYTF
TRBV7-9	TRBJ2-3	CASNIAGGPQADTQYF
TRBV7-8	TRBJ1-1	CASSLVRQGLLGVGTEAFF
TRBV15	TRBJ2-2	CATSRDRTVTGELFF
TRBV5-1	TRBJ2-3	CASSLVSGRAPDTQYF
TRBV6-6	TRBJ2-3	CASSYVGAGTDTQYF
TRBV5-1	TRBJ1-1	CASSLAVNTEAFF
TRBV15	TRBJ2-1	CATSRGAGTRSSYNEQFF
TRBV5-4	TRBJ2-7	CASSLSGTGPSYEQYF
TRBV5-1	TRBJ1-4	CASSFPEGPLGKLFF
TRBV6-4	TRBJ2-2	CASSRGINTGELFF
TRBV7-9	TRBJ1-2	CASSLVRGPDYGYTF
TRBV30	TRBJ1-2	CAWSREGARGYTF
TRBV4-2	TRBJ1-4	CASSPGTGWEKLFF
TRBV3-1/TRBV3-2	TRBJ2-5	CASSHSLKITGETQYF
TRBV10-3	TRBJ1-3	CAISDSRTGEGGNTIYF
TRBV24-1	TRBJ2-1	CATSGKGLAVSYNEQFF
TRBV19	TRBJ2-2	CASSRGTGPNTGELFF
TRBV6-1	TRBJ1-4	CASREGPGQGNEKLFF
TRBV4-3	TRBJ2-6	CASSHGGGSGANVLTF
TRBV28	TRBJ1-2	CASSSTTNYGYTF
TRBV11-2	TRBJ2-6	CASSLSGANVLTF
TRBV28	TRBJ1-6	CASIGGTGGNSPLHF
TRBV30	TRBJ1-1	CAWSGSLKRGNTEAFF
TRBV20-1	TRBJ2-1	CSATYYNEQFF
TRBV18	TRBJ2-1	CASSPRGGSRNEQFF
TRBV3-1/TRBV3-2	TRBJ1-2	CASSQGTSNYGYTF
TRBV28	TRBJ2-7	CASSLPGTLTGEQYF
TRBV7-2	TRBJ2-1	CASSLRGGSSYNEQFF
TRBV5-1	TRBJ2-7	CASSVLSISYEQYF
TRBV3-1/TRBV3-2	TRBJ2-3	CASSGRGGSSTDTQYF
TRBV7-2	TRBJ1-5	CASSSQGNNQPQHF
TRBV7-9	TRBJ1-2	CASSRTDPYGYTF
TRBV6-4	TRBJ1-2	CASSSRTGGNYGYTF
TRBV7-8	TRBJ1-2	CASNHRGGVGANYGYTF
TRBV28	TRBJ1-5	CASSHPPDRKNQPQHF
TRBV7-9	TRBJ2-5	CASSSLTSGRETQYF
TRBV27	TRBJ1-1	CASSLGWRGRPTEAFF
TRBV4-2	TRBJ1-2	CASSQDYGSPNYGYTF
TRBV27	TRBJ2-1	CASSGGTSVNEQFF
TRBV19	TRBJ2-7	CASSIRADRVTYEQYF
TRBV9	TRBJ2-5	CASSARTSGGLQETQYF
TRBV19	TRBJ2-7	CASSTGPGAEQYF
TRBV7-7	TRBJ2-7	CASSRQGSYEQYF
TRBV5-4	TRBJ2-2	CASSLALAGWTGELFF